This entry features one T cell receptor beta chain sequence. The PCR was carried out with 60 Vbeta primers and 13 Jbeta primers. Sequencing was performed with immunoSEQ multiplex PCR; in TCRdb, only in-frame clones are kept and a portion is missing. The sample records some 110,000 clones, 65% to 85% being singletons. Trimming at V came to 5 bases and at J to 5 bases, leaving 7 bases not matched to a gene. Germline V gene lookup returns CDR1 SGHNT and CDR2 YENEEA. The CDR3 consists of 14 residues. This sample was included in a study of cytomegalovirus exposure and HLA in healthy donors. The chain is built from TRBV11-3 and TRBJ1-1, with 8 nucleotides matching TRBD1. The TCR originated in a man aged 50 to 59 in good health and CMV-seropositive. Sample: PBMCs. CDR3 sequence reads: CASSRTGGGTEAFF. The CDR3 DNA is TGTGCCAGCAGCCGTACAGGGGGGGGAACTGAAGCTTTCTTT.